This record looks at one T cell receptor beta chain sequence and its context. This sample was taken from a study of sequential checkpoint blockade in melanoma. Assay: immunoSEQ multiplex PCR; the TCRdb copy retains only in-frame clones and omits some. The table has more than 15,000 clones, roughly 70% seen once. Treatment: randomized to nivolumab then ipilimumab (arm A) or the reverse (arm B). Germline-derived CDR1 and CDR2 are MNHEY and SVGAGI. The CDR3 extends over 11 amino acids. The V and J ends lost 8 bases and 5 bases, in that order; junction bases with no gene match: 2. The sequencing here drew on CD8+ T cells sorted from blood (inferred from file names), taken from a patient given nivolumab and ipilimumab in sequence. V usage is TRBV6-5 and J usage is TRBJ2-7; TRBD1 aligns across 8 bases. The TCR originated in a human donor with melanoma. This CDR3 is CASSGGNEQYF. The CDR3 coding sequence is TGTGCCAGCTCAGGGGGCAACGAGCAGTACTTC.